The source of this T cell receptor (beta chain) is a study of blood T cell repertoires in COVID-19. Study overall: The United States, Italy and Spain were the sources of the acute and convalescent COVID-19 samples. Sources were T cells, B-cell-depleted T cells, or PBMCs; the material itself was cDNA or gDNA.

Source study methods: The assay estimated nucleated cells by amplifying reference gene primers. The table came from immunoSEQ multiplex PCR; TCRdb's copy has only in-frame clones and leaves some out. The V and J calls and the clone size are those of that table, but D and trimming were determined from the DNA. Among roughly 150,000 clones listed, about 88% were seen once. Per the germline V gene, CDR1 is SEHNR and CDR2 is FQNEAQ (reference sequence). The CDR3 is made up of 17 amino acids. Trimming stripped 4 bases from V and 0 bases from J, with 19 bases between. This chain connects TRBV7-9 to TRBJ2-7; a weak D match, TRBD1 (8 bases). The clonotype was recovered from a woman older than 75 with acute or convalescent COVID-19. Sequences were obtained from peripheral blood. CDR3 in amino acids: CASSYRGGGTSSYEQYF. CDR3 in DNA: TGTGCCAGCAGCTACAGGGGGGGCGGTACGAGCTCCTACGAGCAGTACTTC.